This entry is about one TCR beta chain. The antigen is not known. This specimen comes from a study of radiation and T cells in renal cell carcinoma. General observations from the study: From baseline, blood top tumor clonotypes peaked at 2 weeks post-radiation. Without pretreatment biopsies, baseline tumor clonotype presence was undetermined.

The table came from immunoSEQ multiplex PCR; TCRdb's copy has only in-frame clones and leaves some out. The table records 150,000 to 200,000 clones, about 88% of them present only once. As for time point: blood 4 weeks post-SBRT, at nephrectomy. Regarding treatment: 15 Gy SBRT to primary tumor, nephrectomy 4 weeks later. Nephrectomy followed 15 Gy stereotactic body radiation by 4 weeks. Germline V CDR1 and CDR2: LNHNV, YYDKDF (reference sequence). With 1 base removed from V and 8 bases from J, the gap between germline ends came to 11 bases. The CDR3 covers 13 residues. Sequenced here: blood, sampled from a patient whose treatment included radiotherapy and nephrectomy. This sequence originates from a woman in her fifties or sixties with renal cell carcinoma. V gene TRBV15 combines with J gene TRBJ1-2; D is ambiguous. CDR3 residues: CATSRGPGEGYTF. As DNA, the CDR3 is TGTGCCACCAGCAGAGGCCCGGGTGAGGGCTACACCTTC.